This TCR beta chain appears in the sequencing data of a study of blood T cells in healthy people across ages. Findings of the study overall: CMV infection status of these donors was not known. Since the PBMCs were unsorted, naive and antigen-experienced cells could not be conclusively compared. Diversity estimates from one million T cells were considered underestimates. It was the long-lived donors that had more naive CD4+ cells and higher diversity than aged donors.

As to this clonotype: The antigen remains undetermined.

Sample-barcoded 5' priming and a J-beta primer mix drove a second PCR of about 6 to 11 cycles. A single record per CDR3 protein comes from TCRdb applying MiXCR to the 5' RACE reads. The table shows 730,000 or so distinct CDR3 sequences, with 40% to 45% occurring only once. With 2 bases removed from V and 5 bases from J, the gap between germline ends came to 13 bases. This CDR3 contains 14 residues. CDR1 is SGHNT, CDR2 YYREEE, per germline (reference sequence). The gene calls are TRBV5-4 and TRBJ2-5; D is ambiguous. The receptor comes from a man older than 75 in good health. The sample taken for sequencing was blood. DNA of the CDR3: TGTGCCAGCAGCTTTCCGGATTTGGTGGAGACCCAGTACTTC. It yields the protein CASSFPDLVETQYF.